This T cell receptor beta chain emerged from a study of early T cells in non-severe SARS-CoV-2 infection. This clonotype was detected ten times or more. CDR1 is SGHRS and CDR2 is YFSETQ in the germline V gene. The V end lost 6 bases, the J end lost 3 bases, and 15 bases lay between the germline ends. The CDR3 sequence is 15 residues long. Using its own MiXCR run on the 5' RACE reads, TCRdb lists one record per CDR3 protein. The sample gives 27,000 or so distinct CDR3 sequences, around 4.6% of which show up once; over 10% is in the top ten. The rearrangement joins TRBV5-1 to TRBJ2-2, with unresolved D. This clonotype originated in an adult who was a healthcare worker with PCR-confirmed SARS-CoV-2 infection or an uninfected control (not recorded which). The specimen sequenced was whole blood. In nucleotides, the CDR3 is TGCGCCAGCACATCCCGGACCTGGGACACCGGGGAGCTGTTTTTT. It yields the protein CASTSRTWDTGELFF.